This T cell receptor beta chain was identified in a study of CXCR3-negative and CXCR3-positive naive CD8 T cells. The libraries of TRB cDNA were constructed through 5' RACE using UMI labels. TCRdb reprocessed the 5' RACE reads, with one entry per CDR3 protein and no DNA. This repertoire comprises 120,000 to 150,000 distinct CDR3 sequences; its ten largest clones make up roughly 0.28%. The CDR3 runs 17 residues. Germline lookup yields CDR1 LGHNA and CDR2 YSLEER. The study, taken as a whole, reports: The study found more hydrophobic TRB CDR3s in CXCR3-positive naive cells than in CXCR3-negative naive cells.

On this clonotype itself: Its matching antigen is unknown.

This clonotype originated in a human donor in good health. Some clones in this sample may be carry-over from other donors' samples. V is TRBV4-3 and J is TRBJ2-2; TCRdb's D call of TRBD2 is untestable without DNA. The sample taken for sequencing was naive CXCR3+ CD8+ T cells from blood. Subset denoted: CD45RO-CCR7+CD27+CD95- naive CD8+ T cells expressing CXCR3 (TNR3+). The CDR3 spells CASSPGLAGQGVGELFF.